The clone carrying this T cell receptor beta chain was counted only a few times. Its matching antigen is unknown. The sample is drawn from a study of T cell responses to AZD1222 COVID-19 vaccine. Study details: Researchers grouped second doses given at about 4 or about 12 weeks into one pool. Study findings and constraints: Compared with day 0, the breadth and depth of the Spike-specific TCR repertoire rose significantly after two doses of AZD1222. CD4 TCRs covered the whole spike, strongest at regions 160-218 and 743-854. Repertoire samples came only from after the peak T cell response.

Only in-frame clones appear in the TCRdb table, and some are missing; sequencing was by immunoSEQ multiplex PCR. The sample lists about 110,000 clones, 88% occurring once. The receptor's source is an adult in good health. The source was peripheral blood, collected on day 0 of AZD1222 vaccination.

DNA for the CDR3: TGTGCCAGCAGCGACCCGACAGGACCGAACACTGAAGCTTTCTTT. Amino acids: CASSDPTGPNTEAFF. The chain carries TRBV2 and TRBJ1-1; maybe TRBD1 (6 bases). Germline V lookup: CDR1 SNHLY, CDR2 FYNNEI. The V and J ends lost 6 bases and 1 base respectively, with 15 bases between them. CDR3 length equals 15 residues.